This T cell receptor beta chain appears in the sequencing data of a study of identical twins. Regarding the study as a whole: Where out-of-frame alpha sequences were twin-shared, they showed excess low generation probability.

MiXCR was run by TCRdb on the 5' RACE reads, yielding one entry per CDR3 protein. The sample holds 1.5 million or so distinct CDR3 sequences, 32% seen once. Germline V gives CDR1 SQVTM, CDR2 ANQGSEA. Unmatched junction bases numbered 5, after V lost 4 bases and J lost 4 bases. This CDR3 spans 13 amino acids. Concerning this clonotype itself: Antigen specificity is unknown.

The receptor was derived from a newborn girl in good health. The sample consisted of cord blood. The gene calls are TRBV29-1 and TRBJ2-5; 8 bases are shared with TRBD2. CDR3: CSVVVGGGETQYF. In DNA, the CDR3 is TGCAGCGTTGTGGTCGGGGGGGGAGAGACCCAGTACTTC.